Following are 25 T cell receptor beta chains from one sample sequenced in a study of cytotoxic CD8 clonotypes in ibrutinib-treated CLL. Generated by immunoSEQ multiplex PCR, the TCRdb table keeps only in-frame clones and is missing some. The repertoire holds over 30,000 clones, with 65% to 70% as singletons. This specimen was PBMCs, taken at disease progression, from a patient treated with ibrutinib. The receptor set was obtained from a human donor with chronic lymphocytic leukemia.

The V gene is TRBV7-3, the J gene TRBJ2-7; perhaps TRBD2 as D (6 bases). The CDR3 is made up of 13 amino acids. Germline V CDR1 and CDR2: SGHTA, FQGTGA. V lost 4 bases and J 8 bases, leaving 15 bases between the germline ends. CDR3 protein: CASSSMGAGQQYF. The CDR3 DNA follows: TGTGCCAGCAGCTCTATGGGTGCGGGACAGCAGTACTTC.

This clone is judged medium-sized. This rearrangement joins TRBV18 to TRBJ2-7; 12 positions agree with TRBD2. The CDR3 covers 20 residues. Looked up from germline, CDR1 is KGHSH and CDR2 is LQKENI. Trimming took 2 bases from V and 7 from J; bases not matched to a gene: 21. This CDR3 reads CASSPFKVTTSGSRMVEQYF. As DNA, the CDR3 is TGTGCCAGCTCACCATTTAAAGTGACGACTAGCGGGAGTAGAATGGTTGAGCAGTACTTC. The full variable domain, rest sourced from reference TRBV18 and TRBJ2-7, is NAGVMQNPRHLVRRRGQEARLRCSPMKGHSHVYWYRQLPEEGLKFMVYLQKENIIDESGMPKERFSAEFPKEGPSILRIQQVVRGDSAAYFCASSPFKVTTSGSRMVEQYFGPGTRLTVT.

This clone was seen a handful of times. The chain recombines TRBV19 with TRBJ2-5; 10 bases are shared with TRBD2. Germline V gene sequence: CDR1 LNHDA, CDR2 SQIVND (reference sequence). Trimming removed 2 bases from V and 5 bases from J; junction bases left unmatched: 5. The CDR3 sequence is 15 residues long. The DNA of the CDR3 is TGTGCCAGTAGTATACCGGGACTAGCGTTGGAGACCCAGTACTTC. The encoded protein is CASSIPGLALETQYF.

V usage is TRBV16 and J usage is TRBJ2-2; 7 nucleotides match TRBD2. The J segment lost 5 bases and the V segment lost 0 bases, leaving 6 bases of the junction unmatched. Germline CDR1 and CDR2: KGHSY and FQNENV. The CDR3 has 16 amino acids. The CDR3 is CASSQSPSGWTGELFF. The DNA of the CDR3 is TGTGCCAGCAGCCAATCCCCTAGCGGATGGACCGGGGAGCTGTTTTTT.

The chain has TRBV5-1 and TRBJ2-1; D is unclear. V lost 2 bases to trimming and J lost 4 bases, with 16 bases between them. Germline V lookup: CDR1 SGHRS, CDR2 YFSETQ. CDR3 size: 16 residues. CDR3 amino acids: CASSLRVADGYNEQFF. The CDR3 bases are TGCGCCAGCAGCTTAAGGGTCGCAGACGGGTACAATGAGCAGTTCTTC.

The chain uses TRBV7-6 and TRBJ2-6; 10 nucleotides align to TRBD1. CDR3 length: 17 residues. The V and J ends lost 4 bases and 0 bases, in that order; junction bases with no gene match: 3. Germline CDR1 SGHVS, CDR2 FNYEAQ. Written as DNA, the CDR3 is TGTGCCAGCAGCTCCGGGACAGGGGCCTCTGGGGCCAACGTCCTGACTTTC. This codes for CASSSGTGASGANVLTF.

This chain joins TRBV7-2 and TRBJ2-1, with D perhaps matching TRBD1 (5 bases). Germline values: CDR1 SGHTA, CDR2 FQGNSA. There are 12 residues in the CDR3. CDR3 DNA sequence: TGTGCTGGAGACCAGGGCGTCGATGAGCAGTTCTTC. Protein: CAGDQGVDEQFF.

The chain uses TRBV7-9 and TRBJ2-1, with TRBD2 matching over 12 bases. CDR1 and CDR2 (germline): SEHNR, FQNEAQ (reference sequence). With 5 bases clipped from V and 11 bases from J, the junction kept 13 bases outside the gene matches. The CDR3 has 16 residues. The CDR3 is CASSLRETSGGNKQFF. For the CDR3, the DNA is TGTGCCAGCAGCCTTAGAGAGACTAGCGGGGGTAATAAGCAGTTCTTC. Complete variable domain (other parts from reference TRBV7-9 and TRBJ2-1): DTGVSQNPRHKITKRGQNVTFRCDPISEHNRLYWYRQTLGQGPEFLTYFQNEAQLEKSRLLSDRFSAERPKGSFSTLEIQRTEQGDSAMYLCASSLRETSGGNKQFFGPGTRLTVL.

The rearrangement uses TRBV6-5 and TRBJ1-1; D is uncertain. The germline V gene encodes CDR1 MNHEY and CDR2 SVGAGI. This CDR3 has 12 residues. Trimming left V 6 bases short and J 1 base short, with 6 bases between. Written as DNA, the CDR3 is TGTGCCAGCAGAGGAGGGAACACTGAAGCTTTCTTT. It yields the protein CASRGGNTEAFF.

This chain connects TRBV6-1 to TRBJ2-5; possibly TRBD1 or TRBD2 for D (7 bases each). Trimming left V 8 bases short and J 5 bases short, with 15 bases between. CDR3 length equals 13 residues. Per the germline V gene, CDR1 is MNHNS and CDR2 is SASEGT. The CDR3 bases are TGTGCCAGCCGGGCAGGGGGGGAGGAGACCCAGTACTTC. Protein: CASRAGGEETQYF.

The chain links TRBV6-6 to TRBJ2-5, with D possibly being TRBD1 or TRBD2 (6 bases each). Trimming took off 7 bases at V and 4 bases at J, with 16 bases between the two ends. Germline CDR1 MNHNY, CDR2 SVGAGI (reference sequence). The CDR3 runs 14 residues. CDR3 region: CASNQDGGPETQYF. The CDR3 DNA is TGTGCCAGCAACCAAGACGGGGGCCCAGAGACCCAGTACTTC.

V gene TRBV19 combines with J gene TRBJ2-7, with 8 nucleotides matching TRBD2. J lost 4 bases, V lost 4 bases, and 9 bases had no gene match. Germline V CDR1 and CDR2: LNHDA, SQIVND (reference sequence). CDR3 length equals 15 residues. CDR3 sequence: CASSSISGIDYEQYF. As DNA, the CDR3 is TGTGCCAGTAGTAGTATTAGCGGGATAGATTACGAGCAGTACTTC.

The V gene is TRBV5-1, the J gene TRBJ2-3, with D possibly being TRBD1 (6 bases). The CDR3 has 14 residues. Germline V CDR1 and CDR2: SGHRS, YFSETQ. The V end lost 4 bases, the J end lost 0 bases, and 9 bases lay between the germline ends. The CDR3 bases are TGCGCCAGCAGCCGGACAGTTAGCACAGATACGCAGTATTTT. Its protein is CASSRTVSTDTQYF.

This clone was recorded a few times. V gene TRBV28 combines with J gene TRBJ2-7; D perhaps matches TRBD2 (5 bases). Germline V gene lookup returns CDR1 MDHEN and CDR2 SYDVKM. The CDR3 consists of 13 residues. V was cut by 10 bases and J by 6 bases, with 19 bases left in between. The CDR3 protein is CATTQRPSGEQYF. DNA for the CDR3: TGTGCCACCACCCAGCGTCCAAGCGGCGAGCAGTACTTC.

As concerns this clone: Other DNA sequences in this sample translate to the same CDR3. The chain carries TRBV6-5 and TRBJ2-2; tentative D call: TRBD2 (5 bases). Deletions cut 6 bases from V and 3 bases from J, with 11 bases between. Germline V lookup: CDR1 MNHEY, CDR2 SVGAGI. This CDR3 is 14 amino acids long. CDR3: CASRLTGDTGELFF. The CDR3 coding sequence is TGTGCCAGCAGACTCACCGGGGACACCGGGGAGCTGTTTTTT.

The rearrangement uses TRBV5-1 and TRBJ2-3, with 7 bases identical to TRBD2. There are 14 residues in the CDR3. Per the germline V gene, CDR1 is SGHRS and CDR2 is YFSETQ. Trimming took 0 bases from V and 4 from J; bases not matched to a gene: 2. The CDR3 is CASSLAGGSDTQYF. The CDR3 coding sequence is TGCGCCAGCAGCTTGGCCGGGGGGTCAGATACGCAGTATTTT.

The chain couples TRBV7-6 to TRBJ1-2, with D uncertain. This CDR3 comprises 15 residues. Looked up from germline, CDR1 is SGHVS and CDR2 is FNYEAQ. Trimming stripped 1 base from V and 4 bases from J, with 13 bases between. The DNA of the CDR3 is TGTGCCAGCAGCTTAGAGGAGGGTTTTGGCTATGGCTACACCTTC. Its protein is CASSLEEGFGYGYTF.

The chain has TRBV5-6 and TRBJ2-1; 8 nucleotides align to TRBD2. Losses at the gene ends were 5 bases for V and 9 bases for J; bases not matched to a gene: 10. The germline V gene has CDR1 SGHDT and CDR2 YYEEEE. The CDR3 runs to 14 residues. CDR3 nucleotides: TGTGCCAGCAGACGGACTAGCAGCAGGGCTGAGCAGTTCTTC. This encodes CASRRTSSRAEQFF.

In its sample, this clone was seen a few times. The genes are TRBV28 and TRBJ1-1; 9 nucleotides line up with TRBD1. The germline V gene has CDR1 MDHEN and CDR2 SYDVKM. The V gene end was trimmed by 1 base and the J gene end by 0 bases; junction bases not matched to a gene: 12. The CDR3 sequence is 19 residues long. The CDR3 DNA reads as TGTGCCAGCAGTTTATACCTTCGGCCTACAGGGGGCATGAACACTGAAGCTTTCTTT. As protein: CASSLYLRPTGGMNTEAFF.

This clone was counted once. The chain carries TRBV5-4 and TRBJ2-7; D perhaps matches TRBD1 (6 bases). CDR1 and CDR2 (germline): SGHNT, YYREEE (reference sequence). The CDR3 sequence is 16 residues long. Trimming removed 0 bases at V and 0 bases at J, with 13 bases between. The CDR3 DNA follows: TGTGCCAGCAGCTTGGCCAGCAGGGGTAGCTCCTACGAGCAGTACTTC. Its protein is CASSLASRGSSYEQYF.

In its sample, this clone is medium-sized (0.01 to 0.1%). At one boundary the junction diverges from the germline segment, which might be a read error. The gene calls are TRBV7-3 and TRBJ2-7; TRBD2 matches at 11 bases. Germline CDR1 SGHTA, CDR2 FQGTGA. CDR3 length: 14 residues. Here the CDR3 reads CASSVTSGSNEQYF. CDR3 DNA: TGTGCCAGCAGCGTAACTAGCGGGAGTAACGAGCAGTACTTC.

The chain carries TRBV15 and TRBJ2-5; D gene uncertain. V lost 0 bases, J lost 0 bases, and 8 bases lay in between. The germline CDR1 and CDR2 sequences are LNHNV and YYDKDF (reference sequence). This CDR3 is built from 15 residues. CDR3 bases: TGTGCCACCAGCAGAGATCCCGGCTACCAAGAGACCCAGTACTTC. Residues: CATSRDPGYQETQYF.

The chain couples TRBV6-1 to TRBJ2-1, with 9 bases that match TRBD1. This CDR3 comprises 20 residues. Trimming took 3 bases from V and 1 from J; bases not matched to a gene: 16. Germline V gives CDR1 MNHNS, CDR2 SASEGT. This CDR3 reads CASSDRTGVLIGRSYNEQFF. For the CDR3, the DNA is TGTGCCAGCAGTGATCGGACAGGGGTGTTAATCGGGCGTTCCTACAATGAGCAGTTCTTC.

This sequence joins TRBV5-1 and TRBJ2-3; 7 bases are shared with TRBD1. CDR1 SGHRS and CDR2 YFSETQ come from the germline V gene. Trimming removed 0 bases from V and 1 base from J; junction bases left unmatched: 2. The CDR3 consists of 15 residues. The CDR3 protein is CASSLGDSRTDTQYF. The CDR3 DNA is TGCGCCAGCAGCTTGGGGGACAGCCGCACAGATACGCAGTATTTT.

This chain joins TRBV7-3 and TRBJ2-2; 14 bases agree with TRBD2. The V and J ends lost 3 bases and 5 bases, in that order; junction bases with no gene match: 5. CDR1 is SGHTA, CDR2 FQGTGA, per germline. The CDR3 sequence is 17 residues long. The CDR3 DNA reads TGTGCCAGCAGCTTCAGTCGGACTAGCGGGAGGACCGGGGAGCTGTTTTTT. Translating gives CASSFSRTSGRTGELFF.